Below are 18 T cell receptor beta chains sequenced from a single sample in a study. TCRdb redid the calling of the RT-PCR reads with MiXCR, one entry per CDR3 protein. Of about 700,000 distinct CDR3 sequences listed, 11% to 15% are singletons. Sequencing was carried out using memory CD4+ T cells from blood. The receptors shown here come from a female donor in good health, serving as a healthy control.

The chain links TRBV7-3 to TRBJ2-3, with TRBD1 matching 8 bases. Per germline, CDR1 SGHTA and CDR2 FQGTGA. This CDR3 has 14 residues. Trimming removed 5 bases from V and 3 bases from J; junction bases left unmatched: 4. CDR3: CASSTRDRTDTQYF. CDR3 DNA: TGTGCCAGCAGCACCCGGGACAGGACAGATACGCAGTATTTT.

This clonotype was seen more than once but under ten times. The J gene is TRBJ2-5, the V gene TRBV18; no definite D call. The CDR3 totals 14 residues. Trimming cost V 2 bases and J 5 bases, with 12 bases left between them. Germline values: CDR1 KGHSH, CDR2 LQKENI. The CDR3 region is CASSPGSAWETQYF. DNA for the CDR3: TGTGCCAGCTCACCAGGAAGCGCTTGGGAGACCCAGTACTTC.

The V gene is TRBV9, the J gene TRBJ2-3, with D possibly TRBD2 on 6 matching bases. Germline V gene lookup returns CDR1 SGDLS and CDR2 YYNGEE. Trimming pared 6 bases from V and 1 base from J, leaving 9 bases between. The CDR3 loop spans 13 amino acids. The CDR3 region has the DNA TGTGCCAGCAAGTCTAGCGGCACAGATACGCAGTATTTT. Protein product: CASKSSGTDTQYF.

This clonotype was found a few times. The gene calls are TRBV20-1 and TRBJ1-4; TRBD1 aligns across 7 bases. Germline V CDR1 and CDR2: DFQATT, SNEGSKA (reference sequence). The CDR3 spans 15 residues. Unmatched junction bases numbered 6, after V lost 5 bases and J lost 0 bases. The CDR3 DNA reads TGCAGTGCTGGCCGGGACAGTGCAACTAATGAAAAACTGTTTTTT. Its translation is CSAGRDSATNEKLFF.

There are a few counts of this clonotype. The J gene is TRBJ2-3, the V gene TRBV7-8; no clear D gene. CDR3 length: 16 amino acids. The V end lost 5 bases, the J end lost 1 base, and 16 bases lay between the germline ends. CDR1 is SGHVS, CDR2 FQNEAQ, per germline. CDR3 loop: CASSPRHIQGTDTQYF. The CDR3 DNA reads TGTGCCAGCAGCCCCCGACACATTCAGGGCACAGATACGCAGTATTTT.

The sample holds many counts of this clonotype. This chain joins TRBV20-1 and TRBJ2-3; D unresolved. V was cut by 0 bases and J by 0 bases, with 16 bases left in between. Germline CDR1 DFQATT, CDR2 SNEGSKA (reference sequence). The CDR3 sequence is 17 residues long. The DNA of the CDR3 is TGCAGTGCTAGAGATCTGAGACTCTCAAGTAGCACAGATACGCAGTATTTT. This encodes CSARDLRLSSSTDTQYF.

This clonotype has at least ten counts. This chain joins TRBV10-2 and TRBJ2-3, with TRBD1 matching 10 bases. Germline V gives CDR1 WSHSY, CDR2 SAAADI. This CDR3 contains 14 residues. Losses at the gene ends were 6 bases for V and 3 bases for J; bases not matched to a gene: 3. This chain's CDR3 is CASRSGQGTDTQYF. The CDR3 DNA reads TGCGCCAGCAGATCGGGACAGGGGACAGATACGCAGTATTTT.

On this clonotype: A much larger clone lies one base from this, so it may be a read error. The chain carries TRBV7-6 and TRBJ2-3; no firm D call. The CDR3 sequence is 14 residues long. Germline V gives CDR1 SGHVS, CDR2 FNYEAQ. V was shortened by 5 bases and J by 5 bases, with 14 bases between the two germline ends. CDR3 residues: CASSPTRRKDTQYF. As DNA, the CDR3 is TGTGCCAGCAGCCCCACACGACGCAAAGATACGCAGTATTTT.

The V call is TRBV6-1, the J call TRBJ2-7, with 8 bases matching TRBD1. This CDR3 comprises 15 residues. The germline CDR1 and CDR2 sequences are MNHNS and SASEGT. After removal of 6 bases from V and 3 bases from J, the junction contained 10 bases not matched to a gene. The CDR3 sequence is CASRERAGGIYEQYF. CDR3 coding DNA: TGTGCCAGCAGGGAAAGGGCAGGGGGCATCTACGAGCAGTACTTC.

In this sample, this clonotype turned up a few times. The CDR3 coding sequence is TGTGCCAGCAGCCGAGACAGTGCGCAAGAGACCCAGTACTTC. Residues: CASSRDSAQETQYF. The J gene is TRBJ2-5, the V gene TRBV6-2 or TRBV6-3; D may be TRBD1 (5 bases). Germline V gene lookup returns CDR1 MNHEY and CDR2 SVGEGT. This CDR3 comprises 14 residues. V was clipped by 6 bases and J by 2 bases, with 13 bases between them.

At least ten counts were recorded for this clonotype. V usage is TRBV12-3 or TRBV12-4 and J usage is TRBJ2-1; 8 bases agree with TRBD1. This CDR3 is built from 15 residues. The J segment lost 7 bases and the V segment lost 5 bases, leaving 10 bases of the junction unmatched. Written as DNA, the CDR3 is TGTGCCAGCAGTGCTCGGATGACAGGGGCAAATGAGCAGTTCTTC. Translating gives CASSARMTGANEQFF.

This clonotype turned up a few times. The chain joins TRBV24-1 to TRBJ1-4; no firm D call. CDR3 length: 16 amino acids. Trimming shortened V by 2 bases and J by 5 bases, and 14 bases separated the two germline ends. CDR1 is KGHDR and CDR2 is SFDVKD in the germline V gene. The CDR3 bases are TGTGCCACCAGTGATTCCCCGGAACTGGGGAATGAAAAACTGTTTTTT. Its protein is CATSDSPELGNEKLFF.

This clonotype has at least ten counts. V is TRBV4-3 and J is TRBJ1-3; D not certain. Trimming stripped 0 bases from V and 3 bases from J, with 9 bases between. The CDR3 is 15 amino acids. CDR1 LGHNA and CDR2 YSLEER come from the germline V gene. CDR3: CASSQDQGGGNTIYF. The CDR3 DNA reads TGCGCCAGCAGCCAAGATCAAGGAGGTGGAAACACCATATATTTT.

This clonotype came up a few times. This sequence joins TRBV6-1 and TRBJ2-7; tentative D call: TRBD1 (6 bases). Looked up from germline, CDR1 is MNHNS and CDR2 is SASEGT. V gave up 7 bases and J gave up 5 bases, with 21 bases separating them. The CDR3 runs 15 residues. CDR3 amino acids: CASTFIGGQGNEQYF. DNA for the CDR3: TGTGCCAGCACCTTCATTGGGGGCCAGGGCAACGAGCAGTACTTC.

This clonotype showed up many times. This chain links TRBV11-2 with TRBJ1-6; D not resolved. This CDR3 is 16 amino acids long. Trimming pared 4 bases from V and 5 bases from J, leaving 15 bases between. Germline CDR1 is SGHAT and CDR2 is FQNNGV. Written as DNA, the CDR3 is TGTGCCAGCAGCTCAGAGGCCCCATTCAATAATTCACCCCTCCACTTT. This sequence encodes CASSSEAPFNNSPLHF.

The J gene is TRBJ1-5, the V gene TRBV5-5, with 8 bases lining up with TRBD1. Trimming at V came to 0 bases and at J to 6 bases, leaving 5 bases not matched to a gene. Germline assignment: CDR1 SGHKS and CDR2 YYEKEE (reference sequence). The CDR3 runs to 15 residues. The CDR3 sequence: CASSLAGQGGQPQHF. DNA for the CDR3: TGTGCCAGCAGCTTGGCCGGACAGGGTGGTCAGCCCCAGCATTTT. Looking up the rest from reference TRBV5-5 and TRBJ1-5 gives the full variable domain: DAGVTQSPTHLIKTRGQQVTLRCSPISGHKSVSWYQQVLGQGPQFIFQYYEKEERGRGNFPDRFSARQFPNYSSELNVNALLLGDSALYLCASSLAGQGGQPQHFGDGTRLSIL.

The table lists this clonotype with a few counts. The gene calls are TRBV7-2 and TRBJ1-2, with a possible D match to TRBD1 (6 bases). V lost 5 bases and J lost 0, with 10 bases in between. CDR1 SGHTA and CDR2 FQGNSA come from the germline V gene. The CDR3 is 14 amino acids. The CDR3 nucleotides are TGTGCCAGCAGCACCACAGGGTCTAACTATGGCTACACCTTC. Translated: CASSTTGSNYGYTF.

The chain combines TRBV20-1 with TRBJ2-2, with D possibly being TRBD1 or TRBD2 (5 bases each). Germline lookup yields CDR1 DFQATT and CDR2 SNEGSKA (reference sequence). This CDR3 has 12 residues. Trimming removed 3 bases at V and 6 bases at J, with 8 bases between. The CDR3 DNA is TGCAGTGCTAGGCCGGGGCCCGGGGAGCTGTTTTTT. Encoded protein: CSARPGPGELFF.